This is a list of T cell receptor beta chains from one sample in a study of neurological immune-mediated disorders. TCRdb independently ran MiXCR on the 5' RACE reads; one entry per CDR3 protein. The sample records about 38,000 distinct CDR3 sequences, roughly 4.8% being singletons. What was sequenced was CD4+ T cells from blood. The receptors were sampled from a man between 18 and 35 years old in good health. Each CDR3 is given without its conserved first and last residue. Clone size is shown for a subset of rows, as once, few, many or a class of expanded clone.

v_call | clone_size | cdr3_aa
TRBV25-1 | many | ASSEVTSGLGEQF
TRBV18 | many | ASSRKGDTEAF
TRBV12-3/TRBV12-4 | many | ASSWTAGEQY
TRBV28 | many | ASTVAGYTDTQY
TRBV7-2 | many | ASSPLVGSTQPQH
TRBV4-2 | many | ASSQVPSGSYNEQF
TRBV20-1 | many | SAWGQIDYGYT
TRBV12-3/TRBV12-4 | many | ASSLHLVLGQGTGELF
TRBV5-5 | many | ASSEGQGAIGYT
TRBV5-1 | . | ASSLTGMKAETQY
TRBV5-1 | many | ASSLAPDPRNSPLH
TRBV6-5 | many | ASKSTATYEQY
TRBV6-5 | many | ASSYDRGYGNSPLH
TRBV20-1 | many | SASGDRDYGYT
TRBV7-3 | many | ASSLDAGRSYT
TRBV5-1 | many | ASSLGGQLGNTEAF
TRBV29-1 | many | SVTTGTGSGEQY
TRBV6-2/TRBV6-3 | many | ASSTSIGLPGEQY
TRBV10-3 | many | AISESPRGAPLH
TRBV7-3 | many | ASSFQGARGGVTEAF
TRBV15 | many | ATSRDQGRVREKLF
TRBV20-1 | medium-sized | SARTMTSTDTQY
TRBV20-1 | many | SARVGGANTGELF
TRBV10-3 | many | AISGQGLAGYT
TRBV5-1 | few | ASSLVPDLAYGYT
TRBV5-6 | many | ASSFGPNSQPYNEQF
TRBV5-1 | many | ASSSMGPQETQY
TRBV5-5 | many | ASSLSLIEKLF
TRBV6-2/TRBV6-3 | many | ASSALGTGNFYNEQF
TRBV20-1 | many | SAGGPTVQY
TRBV19 | . | ASNVYSSNQPQH
TRBV29-1 | many | SVGGGGRPETQY
TRBV5-8 | few | ASSLDRGQPQH
TRBV20-1 | many | SARGHMNTEAF
TRBV5-1 | many | ASSSRQGRDYGYT
TRBV20-1 | many | SANILSGTGYEQY
TRBV5-1 | many | ASSLVGQGGNNEQF
TRBV20-1 | many | SASQANYGYT
TRBV12-3/TRBV12-4 | . | ASRPWGRTEAF
TRBV6-2/TRBV6-3 | many | ASSKGQVPGEQY
TRBV7-2 | many | ASSFFTEDQPQH
TRBV6-4 | many | ASRIGGDNTEAF
TRBV12-3/TRBV12-4 | many | ASSLSYTQETQY
TRBV4-1 | many | ASSQVFEGRSYNEQF
TRBV5-8 | many | ASSLRISAF
TRBV5-1 | . | ASPLQSWSVVDEKLF
TRBV28 | many | ASRNQGPQH
TRBV20-1 | many | SALRTAGNTIY
TRBV6-5 | many | ASSLARPVNTEAF
TRBV20-1 | many | SALKGVGEQF
TRBV5-5 | many | ASSLWPMDGTDTQY
TRBV29-1 | many | SGGGNHGYT